This T cell receptor (beta chain) was documented in a study of blood T cell repertoires in COVID-19. The CDR3 has 16 residues. This table comes from immunoSEQ multiplex PCR, and its TCRdb copy is limited to in-frame clones, with some not included. Here the sample spans under 200,000 clones, about 84% being singletons. Participant ages covered about 18 to 95 years across about 25 US areas. This chain uses TRBV21-1 with TRBJ1-4; the D call TRBD1 from the table was never checked on the DNA. TRBV21-1 has pseudogene status. This clonotype originated in a middle-aged man who had recovered from COVID-19. Input material: PBMCs or T cells enriched from blood (not recorded which). The CDR3 sequence: CASSTSGQVQREKLFF. The CDR3 nucleotides read TGTGCCAGCAGCACCTCAGGACAGGTTCAACGTGAAAAACTGTTTTTT.